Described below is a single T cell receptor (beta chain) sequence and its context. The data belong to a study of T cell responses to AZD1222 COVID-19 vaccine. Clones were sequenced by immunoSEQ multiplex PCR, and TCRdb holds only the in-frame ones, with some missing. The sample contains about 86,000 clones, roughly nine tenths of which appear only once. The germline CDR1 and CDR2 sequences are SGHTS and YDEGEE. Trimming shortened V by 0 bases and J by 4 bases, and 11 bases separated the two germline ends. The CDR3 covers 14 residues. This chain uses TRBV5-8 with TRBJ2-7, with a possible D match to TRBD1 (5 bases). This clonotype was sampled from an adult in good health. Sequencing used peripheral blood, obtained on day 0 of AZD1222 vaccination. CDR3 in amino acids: CASSLGQGIYEQYF. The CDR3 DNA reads TGTGCCAGCAGCTTGGGGCAGGGTATATACGAGCAGTACTTC. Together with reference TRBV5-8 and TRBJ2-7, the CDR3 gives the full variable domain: EAGVTQSPTHLIKTRGQQATLRCSPISGHTSVYWYQQALGLGLQFLLWYDEGEERNRGNFPPRFSGRQFPNYSSELNVNALELEDSALYLCASSLGQGIYEQYFGPGTRLTVT.